This T cell receptor (beta chain) emerged from a study of blood T cells in healthy people across ages (dated by TCRdb to between 2014 and 2016). About the full investigation: In model experiments, template switching captured roughly one uniquely barcoded TCR beta cDNA molecule for every two T cells. Using deep sequencing normalized with unique cDNA molecular identifiers, the study measured how TCR beta repertoire diversity changes with age. The donors were split into four age groups: young (average around 15 years), middle-aged (roughly 42), aged (roughly 65) and long-lived (over 80). To avoid experimental bias, donors of different ages were spread randomly across the sequencing lanes. Using the same blood draw, the study looked at two additional independent replicas of 1 million unique cDNA reads for two donors, one aged 18 to 30 and the other aged 80 or older.

Systemically healthy Caucasian individuals from Russia, 39 in total and aged about 6 to 95 years, were included as donors. Ten milliliters of peripheral blood were drawn from each donor into EDTA-treated Vacutainer tubes. PBMCs were isolated by Ficoll-Paque density-gradient centrifugation, with at least 6 million obtained per sample. Trizol reagent was used to extract total RNA from PBMCs, with at least 6 micrograms per sample. Naive CD45RAhigh/CD27high T cell percentages were measured by flow cytometry on a PBMC aliquot from every donor. CDR1 and CDR2, looked up from the germline V gene, are SNHLY and FYNNEI. V and J lose 3 bases and 6 bases, and a span of 12 bases separates them. The CDR3 runs 13 amino acids, cysteine and phenylalanine included. The only DNA kept is the CDR3, 39 bases in frame from the first base. For this clonotype: Its target antigen remains unknown. One base away there is no much larger clone; base qualities are not given.

The protocol used for the library was 5' RACE. Reads for this sample came from an Illumina HiSeq 2500. A second about 7 to 11 cycle PCR used a sample-barcoded 5' primer and a J-beta primer mix. A template-switch 5' adaptor carrying 12 random nucleotides introduced a unique molecular identifier onto each TCR beta cDNA molecule. Each sample yielded at least 3 million CDR3-containing paired-end reads. The Mint cDNA synthesis kit, primed by a TRBC-specific oligonucleotide, was used to synthesize first-strand cDNA from all RNA. All cDNA was treated with uracil-DNA glycosylase and then went through a first 18-cycle PCR with the universal primers M1SS and BC2_uni_R. The authors' analysis ran thus. Normalization of each sample was performed by random selection of 1 million high-quality reads, each carrying a distinct molecular identifier. Reads with shared molecular identifiers were discarded instead of being binned into consensus sequences. MiTCR, set to a Q25 quality threshold and the strictest error-elimination algorithm, was used for CDR3 identification, clonotype clustering and error correction. Lower-bound total TCR beta diversity was estimated with a nonparametric unseen species model using Euler transformation. The public reads were quality trimmed at Q25 with fastp and then assembled into clones with MiXCR by TCRdb, keeping productive beta chains. Each record represents a unique CDR3 protein, reported with the most common genes and DNA among its rows. These V and J calls rely on TCRdb rather than the paper's analysis. The sample table shows around 1.5 million distinct CDR3 sequences, and about 35% are seen once. The leading ten clones occupy approximately 10% of the sample.

The full study reports these points: Observed TCR beta diversity per million T cells fell roughly linearly with age, and a significant reduction was already apparent by age around 40. Compared with the aged group, the long-lived group had more naive CD4+ T cells, fewer expanded clones and increased TCR diversity, a pattern suggesting age selection. The percentage of naive T cells measured by flow cytometry correlated strongly with observed TCR beta diversity. Estimates of total diversity based on one million sequenced T cells were considered lower bounds and underestimates. Because profiling used bulk unsorted PBMCs, naive and antigen-experienced compartments could not be compared conclusively. Because the CMV infection status of the donors was unknown, age-related changes in expanded clonotypes may potentially have been confounded.

The material sequenced was blood. This receptor was taken from a woman aged 30 to 39 in good health. The chain is encoded by TRBV2 joined to TRBJ2-7; no D segment can be confidently identified. The nucleotide sequence reads TGTGCCAGCAGTGAGGATGAGATGCCCGAGCAGTACTTC. This codes for CASSEDEMPEQYF.